This T cell receptor (beta chain) was observed in a study of shared clonotypes between healthy human individuals. Study-wide findings and caveats: Among a few donors, about 5% of naive CD4 clonotypes were found in common.

Germline V gene lookup returns CDR1 SGHRS and CDR2 YFSETQ. The length of the CDR3 is 15 residues. Trimming left V 0 bases short and J 0 bases short, with 9 bases between. The method was immunoSEQ multiplex PCR; TCRdb's version includes in-frame clones alone and lacks a portion of them. The table has 1,100,000 or so clones, about 80% seen once. Comment on this clone: The antigen is unknown.

The sequence derives from a man younger than 35 in good health. Some clones in this sample may be carry-over from other donors' samples. The rearrangement links TRBV5-1 to TRBJ1-1; D gene unclear. Sample: memory CD4+ T cells from PBMCs. Described subset: CD45RA-negative fraction. CDR3 amino acids: CASSLEGSMNTEAFF. In DNA form, the CDR3 reads TGCGCCAGCAGCTTGGAGGGATCTATGAACACTGAAGCTTTCTTT.